Listed here are 17 T cell receptor beta chains from one sample, sequenced in a study of tumor T cells in aggressive B-cell lymphoma. The data were produced by immunoSEQ multiplex PCR, yet TCRdb's version contains in-frame clones alone and is incomplete. The sample includes roughly 3,000 clones, about 89% of them seen just once. The sequenced sample was tumor tissue. These receptor sequences come from an adult with diffuse large B cell lymphoma.

The chain joins TRBV11-3 to TRBJ1-3, with unresolved D. The CDR3 loop spans 13 amino acids. Trimming cost V 4 bases and J 4 bases, with 8 bases left between them. CDR1 is SGHNT, CDR2 YENEEA, per germline. The CDR3 loop reads CASSSTTGNTIYF. CDR3 in DNA: TGTGCCAGCAGCTCGACTACCGGAAACACCATATATTTT.

There are a few counts of this clone. This chain joins TRBV6-1 and TRBJ1-5, with D unclear. This CDR3 region has 14 residues. V dropped 8 bases and J dropped 0 bases, with 11 bases sitting between them. In germline, CDR1 is MNHNS, CDR2 SASEGT. CDR3 coding DNA: TGTGCCAGCTCATCGGGGTATAGCAATCAGCCCCAGCATTTT. Protein: CASSSGYSNQPQHF.

The rearrangement joins TRBV13 to TRBJ2-5; 7 positions match TRBD1. Germline trimming cut 5 bases from V and 4 bases from J; bases unmatched to any gene: 10. This CDR3 region has 15 residues. CDR1 is PRHDT and CDR2 is FYEKMQ in the germline V gene (reference sequence). In DNA form, the CDR3 reads TGTGCCAGCAGCCGGAGGACAGGACGGGTAGAGACCCAGTACTTC. Protein product: CASSRRTGRVETQYF.

The V and J genes are TRBV10-3 and TRBJ1-6; weak D call: TRBD1 (5 bases). Germline CDR1 and CDR2: ENHRY and SYGVKD. This CDR3 region has 18 residues. Between the trimmed V and J ends, which lost 3 bases and 3 bases, there was a span of 18 bases. This CDR3 reads CAISDLGGVDGYNSPLHF. The DNA of the CDR3 is TGTGCCATCAGTGATCTCGGAGGGGTGGACGGCTATAATTCACCCCTCCACTTT.

This clone appeared a single time. V gene TRBV7-9 combines with J gene TRBJ2-5; a possible D gene is TRBD2 (5 bases). CDR3 length: 14 amino acids. CDR1 SEHNR and CDR2 FQNEAQ come from the germline V gene (reference sequence). The V end was cut by 5 bases, the J end by 4 bases, with 14 bases between. CDR3 amino acids: CASSLGRLGETQYF. The CDR3 DNA follows: TGTGCCAGCAGCCTTGGGAGACTCGGAGAGACCCAGTACTTC.

The rearrangement links TRBV30 to TRBJ2-7; D gene uncertain. Trimming removed 0 bases at V and 7 bases at J, with 16 bases between. This CDR3 has 14 residues. Per the germline V gene, CDR1 is GTSNPN and CDR2 is SVGIG (reference sequence). The CDR3 sequence: CAWSVGTASREQYF. The DNA of the CDR3 is TGTGCCTGGAGTGTTGGAACAGCCAGTCGGGAGCAGTACTTC. The entire variable domain, with the rest obtained from reference TRBV30 and TRBJ2-7, is as follows: SQTIHQWPATLVQPVGSPLSLECTVEGTSNPNLYWYRQAAGRGLQLLFYSVGIGQISSEVPQNLSASRPQDRQFILSSKKLLLSDSGFYLCAWSVGTASREQYFGPGTRLTVT.

The gene calls are TRBV9 and TRBJ2-1; tentative D call: TRBD2 (7 bases). The CDR3 length is 15 residues. The germline V and J ends were trimmed by 3 bases and 5 bases, with 15 bases remaining between them. CDR1 SGDLS and CDR2 YYNGEE come from the germline V gene. The DNA of the CDR3 is TGTGCCAGCAGCGCCACGGGGGGACAACACAATGAGCAGTTCTTC. Translation: CASSATGGQHNEQFF.

The genes are TRBV19 and TRBJ2-1, with a possible D match to TRBD2 (5 bases). Germline V gene data show CDR1 as LNHDA and CDR2 as SQIVND (reference sequence). V lost 4 bases, J lost 8 bases, and 12 bases lay in between. The CDR3 is 13 residues long. The CDR3 DNA reads TGTGCCAGTAGTAAGTTAGAGGGATATGAGCAGTTCTTC. Amino acids: CASSKLEGYEQFF.

This chain uses TRBV5-4 with TRBJ2-1; D is ambiguous. Deletions cut 0 bases from V and 7 bases from J, with 8 bases between. Per germline, CDR1 SGHNT and CDR2 YYREEE (reference sequence). The CDR3 covers 13 residues. The CDR3 is CASSLEAWNEQFF. The CDR3 coding sequence is TGTGCCAGCAGCTTGGAAGCGTGGAATGAGCAGTTCTTC.

The chain uses TRBV5-1 and TRBJ2-3; tentatively, D is TRBD1 (6 bases). Trimming shortened V by 0 bases and J by 2 bases, and 16 bases separated the two germline ends. CDR3 length equals 17 residues. The germline V gene has CDR1 SGHRS and CDR2 YFSETQ. The CDR3 is CASSLAIVGGYTDTQYF. DNA for the CDR3: TGCGCCAGCAGCTTGGCTATAGTAGGGGGTTACACAGATACGCAGTATTTT.

The V call is TRBV6-5, the J call TRBJ2-7; D is perhaps TRBD2 (6 bases). The V end was cut by 7 bases, the J end by 0 bases, with 16 bases between. Germline loops: CDR1 MNHEY, CDR2 SVGAGI. This CDR3 region has 15 residues. The CDR3 loop is CASKTEQTSSYEQYF. CDR3 DNA: TGTGCCAGCAAAACTGAACAGACTAGCTCCTACGAGCAGTACTTC.

This clone was picked up one time. The genes are TRBV5-1 and TRBJ1-1; D unresolved. The ends were cut back, 6 bases at V and 1 base at J, with 13 bases in the middle. The CDR3 extends over 14 amino acids. Germline CDR1 SGHRS, CDR2 YFSETQ. The CDR3 loop is CASTLSPGNTEAFF. The DNA for the CDR3 is TGCGCCAGCACCCTAAGTCCAGGGAACACTGAAGCTTTCTTT.

The chain has TRBV19 and TRBJ1-2; D may be TRBD1 (5 bases). Deletions cut 8 bases from V and 6 bases from J, with 19 bases between. CDR3 length: 14 amino acids. CDR1 is LNHDA, CDR2 SQIVND, per germline (reference sequence). In DNA form, the CDR3 reads TGTGCCAGTGGCTGGTTGGGGGGTACAAATGGCTACACCTTC. Its protein product is CASGWLGGTNGYTF.

The chain uses TRBV18 and TRBJ1-6; D is undetermined. V lost 2 bases, J lost 5 bases, and 13 bases lay in between. The CDR3 length is 16 residues. The V gene's germline CDR1 is KGHSH and CDR2 LQKENI. The CDR3, as DNA: TGTGCCAGCTCACCAATGGGCTCCTCGAATAATTCACCCCTCCACTTT. Its translation: CASSPMGSSNNSPLHF.

This clone was observed once. CDR3 in amino acids: CASSEVASSYNEQFF. For the CDR3, the DNA is TGTGCCAGCAGTGAAGTTGCGAGCTCCTACAATGAGCAGTTCTTC. The J gene is TRBJ2-1, the V gene TRBV6-1; no definite D call. This CDR3 is built from 15 residues. Germline V CDR1 and CDR2: MNHNS, SASEGT. V was trimmed by 1 base and J by 0 bases, leaving 7 bases between them.

This clone turned up a few times. This chain links TRBV19 with TRBJ2-6; no reliable D call. The germline gives CDR1 LNHDA, CDR2 SQIVND (reference sequence). Trimming took off 4 bases at V and 3 bases at J, with 13 bases between the two ends. The CDR3 loop spans 16 amino acids. CDR3 DNA: TGTGCCAGTAGTAGTAACACTATGGGTGGGGCCAACGTCCTGACTTTC. It specifies CASSSNTMGGANVLTF.

The V and J genes are TRBV6-4 and TRBJ1-5, with TRBD1 as a possible D gene (6 bases). The CDR3 is 14 amino acids. In germline, CDR1 is MRHNA, CDR2 SNTAGT. V was trimmed by 3 bases and J by 0 bases, leaving 6 bases between them. The chain's CDR3 is CASSEQGSNQPQHF. The CDR3 bases are TGTGCCAGCAGTGAACAGGGTAGCAATCAGCCCCAGCATTTT.